Listed below are T cell receptor beta chains from one sample, sequenced in a study of cytotoxic CD8 clonotypes in ibrutinib-treated CLL. The data were produced by immunoSEQ multiplex PCR, yet TCRdb's version contains in-frame clones alone and is incomplete. The sample lists roughly 130,000 clones, roughly 90% seen once, with about a tenth in the top ten. The sequences come from PBMCs, collected after 12 months of ibrutinib treatment. Receptor source: a human donor with chronic lymphocytic leukemia. CDR3s include the opening cysteine and the closing phenylalanine or tryptophan. Fields, in order: D gene, J gene, clone size, V gene, CDR3 DNA, CDR3 protein. The D gene is left open where the match is weak. For some rows the clone size is stated as once, few or many, or as a class when expanded; others skip it.

d_call: NA; j_call: TRBJ2-3; clone_size: few; v_call: TRBV11-2; cdr3_nt: TGTGCCAGCAGCCCCCGCGATACGCAGTATTTT; cdr3_aa: CASSPRDTQYF
d_call: NA; j_call: TRBJ2-1; clone_size: NA; v_call: TRBV19; cdr3_nt: TGTGCCACCCAGATGGGCGCTTTTGAGCAGTTCTTC; cdr3_aa: CATQMGAFEQFF
d_call: TRBD1; j_call: TRBJ2-1; clone_size: NA; v_call: TRBV4-3; cdr3_nt: TGCGCCAGCAGCCGGGACAGGGGTTACAATGAGCAGTTCTTC; cdr3_aa: CASSRDRGYNEQFF
d_call: NA; j_call: TRBJ2-5; clone_size: NA; v_call: TRBV6-4; cdr3_nt: TGTGCCAGCAGTACAGGGTTAGTGGATGGGACCAGAGCCCCAAGGTTGGCCCAGTACTTC; cdr3_aa: CASSTGLVDGTRAPRLAQYF
d_call: NA; j_call: TRBJ1-2; clone_size: NA; v_call: TRBV28; cdr3_nt: TGTGCCAGCAGTTTAAATTGGGGAGGGCAAGGCTACACCTTC; cdr3_aa: CASSLNWGGQGYTF
d_call: TRBD2; j_call: TRBJ2-3; clone_size: NA; v_call: TRBV6-5; cdr3_nt: TGTGCCAGCAGTTACGCCACTAGCGGTAGCACAGATACGCAGTATTTT; cdr3_aa: CASSYATSGSTDTQYF
d_call: NA; j_call: TRBJ2-7; clone_size: NA; v_call: TRBV28; cdr3_nt: TGTGCCAGCGAAGGAACGGTAGGCTACGAGCAGTACTTC; cdr3_aa: CASEGTVGYEQYF
d_call: TRBD2; j_call: TRBJ2-5; clone_size: NA; v_call: TRBV10-3; cdr3_nt: TGTGCCAGCGGGGCCGGACTAGCGGGAAGCCAAGAGACCCAGTACTTC; cdr3_aa: CASGAGLAGSQETQYF
d_call: NA; j_call: TRBJ2-7; clone_size: NA; v_call: TRBV27; cdr3_nt: TGTGCCAGCAGTTCCGGGACTTCTGAGCAGTACTTC; cdr3_aa: CASSSGTSEQYF
d_call: TRBD2; j_call: TRBJ2-1; clone_size: NA; v_call: TRBV7-2; cdr3_nt: TGTGCCAGCGGAAGACTAGCGGTCAATGAGCAGTTCTTC; cdr3_aa: CASGRLAVNEQFF
d_call: TRBD1; j_call: TRBJ1-1; clone_size: NA; v_call: TRBV19; cdr3_nt: TGTGCCAGTAGTATAGGAGGACAGGGGGAAGCTTTCTTT; cdr3_aa: CASSIGGQGEAFF
d_call: TRBD1; j_call: TRBJ1-5; clone_size: NA; v_call: TRBV28; cdr3_nt: TGTGCCAGCAGCCCGACAGGGGCGCCCAATCAGCCCCAGCATTTT; cdr3_aa: CASSPTGAPNQPQHF
d_call: NA; j_call: TRBJ2-1; clone_size: NA; v_call: TRBV18; cdr3_nt: TGTGCCAGCTCACGGGATGGCGTTGAGCAGTTCTTC; cdr3_aa: CASSRDGVEQFF
d_call: NA; j_call: TRBJ2-7; clone_size: NA; v_call: TRBV7-9; cdr3_nt: TGTGCCAGCAGCTTTGACACGGATAAGCCAAGCGAGCAGTACTTC; cdr3_aa: CASSFDTDKPSEQYF
d_call: NA; j_call: TRBJ2-7; clone_size: NA; v_call: TRBV7-3; cdr3_nt: TGTGCCAGCAGCTTAACGAGCACGCCAGCAACCTACGAGCAGTACTTC; cdr3_aa: CASSLTSTPATYEQYF
d_call: NA; j_call: TRBJ2-7; clone_size: NA; v_call: TRBV21-1; cdr3_nt: TGTGCCAGCAGCAAAGTGTGGCCCCCATACGAGCAGTACTTC; cdr3_aa: CASSKVWPPYEQYF
d_call: NA; j_call: TRBJ1-5; clone_size: NA; v_call: TRBV19; cdr3_nt: TGTGCCAGTAGTATAATGGCCACGCGCGGATTTAATCAGCCCCAGCATTTT; cdr3_aa: CASSIMATRGFNQPQHF
d_call: TRBD2; j_call: TRBJ2-2; clone_size: once; v_call: TRBV6-4; cdr3_nt: TGTGCCAGCAGTGACTCGTATGCGGGAGCGGTCGGGGAGCTGTTTTTT; cdr3_aa: CASSDSYAGAVGELFF
d_call: NA; j_call: TRBJ1-1; clone_size: NA; v_call: TRBV28; cdr3_nt: TGTGCCAGCAGTAGGGGATGGGGGAACACTGAAGCTTTCTTT; cdr3_aa: CASSRGWGNTEAFF
d_call: NA; j_call: TRBJ2-3; clone_size: NA; v_call: TRBV7-8; cdr3_nt: TGTGCCAGCAGCTTCCCACAGGCGGTGGCAGATACGCAGTATTTT; cdr3_aa: CASSFPQAVADTQYF
d_call: NA; j_call: TRBJ2-3; clone_size: NA; v_call: TRBV10-3; cdr3_nt: TGTGCCATCAGTGAGTCGGGACTTAGCACAGATACGCAGTATTTT; cdr3_aa: CAISESGLSTDTQYF
d_call: NA; j_call: TRBJ2-7; clone_size: NA; v_call: TRBV6-5; cdr3_nt: TGTGCCAGCAGTTACTCGTATGGGGGACGGGATTACGAGCAGTACTTC; cdr3_aa: CASSYSYGGRDYEQYF
d_call: NA; j_call: TRBJ1-1; clone_size: NA; v_call: TRBV28; cdr3_nt: TGTGCCAGCAGACCCCCAGCGGCAGGGGCGAACACTGAAGCTTTCTTT; cdr3_aa: CASRPPAAGANTEAFF
d_call: TRBD1; j_call: TRBJ2-7; clone_size: NA; v_call: TRBV11-2; cdr3_nt: TGTGCCAGCAGCCAGTTCGGGACAGTGACCTACGAGCAGTACTTC; cdr3_aa: CASSQFGTVTYEQYF
d_call: NA; j_call: TRBJ2-7; clone_size: NA; v_call: TRBV10-1; cdr3_nt: TGCGCCAGAAGGACCATTACCTACGAGCAGTACTTC; cdr3_aa: CARRTITYEQYF
d_call: NA; j_call: TRBJ1-3; clone_size: NA; v_call: TRBV11-2; cdr3_nt: TGTGCCAGCAGCTTCTCACGGGGGTCCACTGGAAACACCATATATTTT; cdr3_aa: CASSFSRGSTGNTIYF
d_call: NA; j_call: TRBJ2-7; clone_size: NA; v_call: TRBV28; cdr3_nt: TGTGCCAGCAGTCTAAGGCTTCGCCTGGGGTACGAGCAGTACTTC; cdr3_aa: CASSLRLRLGYEQYF
d_call: TRBD1; j_call: TRBJ2-4; clone_size: NA; v_call: TRBV19; cdr3_nt: TGTGCCAGTAGTCCCCGACAGGGGAACATTCAGTACTTC; cdr3_aa: CASSPRQGNIQYF
d_call: NA; j_call: TRBJ2-3; clone_size: NA; v_call: TRBV5-1; cdr3_nt: TGCGCCAGCAGCTTGGAGGTAGATACGCAGTATTTT; cdr3_aa: CASSLEVDTQYF
d_call: TRBD1; j_call: TRBJ2-7; clone_size: NA; v_call: TRBV5-1; cdr3_nt: TGCGCCAGCAGCTTTAGGGGGACAGGGGAATACGAGCAGTACTTC; cdr3_aa: CASSFRGTGEYEQYF
d_call: TRBD2; j_call: TRBJ2-7; clone_size: NA; v_call: TRBV18; cdr3_nt: TGTGCCAGCTCACCTAGCGGGAATCCCTACGAGCAGTACTTC; cdr3_aa: CASSPSGNPYEQYF
d_call: NA; j_call: TRBJ2-5; clone_size: NA; v_call: TRBV2; cdr3_nt: TGTGCCAGCAGTGAAGTGTCTAGATGGGGGTCATGGGAGACCCAGTACTTC; cdr3_aa: CASSEVSRWGSWETQYF
d_call: TRBD1; j_call: TRBJ2-1; clone_size: NA; v_call: TRBV30; cdr3_nt: TGTGCCTGGGCTATCGGGACAGGCCCCAATGAGCAGTTCTTC; cdr3_aa: CAWAIGTGPNEQFF
d_call: NA; j_call: TRBJ2-5; clone_size: NA; v_call: TRBV2; cdr3_nt: TGTGCCAGCATCGAGAACGGCAGGGCGTTGGAGACCCAGTACTTC; cdr3_aa: CASIENGRALETQYF
d_call: NA; j_call: TRBJ2-5; clone_size: NA; v_call: TRBV18; cdr3_nt: TGTGCCAGCTCAGGGGAGACCCAGTACTTC; cdr3_aa: CASSGETQYF
d_call: NA; j_call: TRBJ2-7; clone_size: NA; v_call: TRBV2; cdr3_nt: TGTGCCAGCAGTCTTTTTGATCCCTGGGGCGGGCGACACTACGAGCAGTACTTC; cdr3_aa: CASSLFDPWGGRHYEQYF
d_call: NA; j_call: TRBJ2-1; clone_size: NA; v_call: TRBV7-2; cdr3_nt: TGTGCCAGCAGCTTGGGTGGGGATGAGCAGTTCTTC; cdr3_aa: CASSLGGDEQFF
d_call: TRBD1; j_call: TRBJ1-1; clone_size: NA; v_call: TRBV9; cdr3_nt: TGTGCCAGCAGCGTAGGGACAGGGAACACTGAAGCTTTCTTT; cdr3_aa: CASSVGTGNTEAFF
d_call: TRBD1; j_call: TRBJ1-5; clone_size: NA; v_call: TRBV4-2; cdr3_nt: TGTGCCAGCAGCCAACAGACAGGGGGTAGCAATCAGCCCCAGCATTTT; cdr3_aa: CASSQQTGGSNQPQHF
d_call: TRBD1; j_call: TRBJ2-7; clone_size: few; v_call: TRBV6-6; cdr3_nt: TGTGCCAGCAGCAGAAGACAGGGCGAGCAGTACTTC; cdr3_aa: CASSRRQGEQYF
d_call: TRBD2; j_call: TRBJ2-2; clone_size: NA; v_call: TRBV10-3; cdr3_nt: TGTGCCATCAGTGACCGGACTAGCAGTAACACCGGGGAGCTGTTTTTT; cdr3_aa: CAISDRTSSNTGELFF
d_call: NA; j_call: TRBJ1-1; clone_size: NA; v_call: TRBV11-3; cdr3_nt: TGTGCCAGCAGCTTAGGAAGGGCCAATGCCGAAGCTTTCTTT; cdr3_aa: CASSLGRANAEAFF
d_call: NA; j_call: TRBJ2-7; clone_size: NA; v_call: TRBV6-6; cdr3_nt: TGTGCCAGCAGTTACTCGGCGGGGTTCTACGAGCAGTACTTC; cdr3_aa: CASSYSAGFYEQYF
d_call: TRBD1; j_call: TRBJ2-1; clone_size: NA; v_call: TRBV27; cdr3_nt: TGTGCCAGCACCCCGGCCCGACAGGGGCTTAACTACAATGAGCAGTTCTTC; cdr3_aa: CASTPARQGLNYNEQFF
d_call: NA; j_call: TRBJ2-5; clone_size: NA; v_call: TRBV6-6; cdr3_nt: TGTGCCAGCAGTTGGCCGCAGACGGAGACCCAGTACTTC; cdr3_aa: CASSWPQTETQYF
d_call: NA; j_call: TRBJ2-7; clone_size: NA; v_call: TRBV29-1; cdr3_nt: TGCAGCGTTGGGCCTGGGGCTTACGAGCAGTACTTC; cdr3_aa: CSVGPGAYEQYF
d_call: NA; j_call: TRBJ2-4; clone_size: NA; v_call: TRBV19; cdr3_nt: TGTGCCAGTAGTATCGCCCTAGCCAAAAACATTCAGTACTTC; cdr3_aa: CASSIALAKNIQYF
d_call: NA; j_call: TRBJ2-1; clone_size: NA; v_call: TRBV10-3; cdr3_nt: TGTGCCATCAGCAAGACTGACTCCTACAATGAGCAGTTCTTC; cdr3_aa: CAISKTDSYNEQFF
d_call: TRBD1; j_call: TRBJ2-7; clone_size: NA; v_call: TRBV27; cdr3_nt: TGTGCCAGCAGTCAGACAGGGGGGGTGCGTGTCTACGAGCAGTACTTC; cdr3_aa: CASSQTGGVRVYEQYF
d_call: TRBD1; j_call: TRBJ2-7; clone_size: NA; v_call: TRBV5-1; cdr3_nt: TGCGCCAGCAGACCGGGACAGGGAGGGGAAGAGCAGTACTTC; cdr3_aa: CASRPGQGGEEQYF
d_call: NA; j_call: TRBJ1-5; clone_size: NA; v_call: TRBV7-2; cdr3_nt: TGTGCCAGCAGCTTAGAGAATCAGCCCCAGCATTTT; cdr3_aa: CASSLENQPQHF
d_call: TRBD2; j_call: TRBJ2-2; clone_size: few; v_call: TRBV28; cdr3_nt: TGTGCCAGCACCCCCCCCTCGGGACTAGCGGGAGTAATCGGGGAGCTGTTTTTT; cdr3_aa: CASTPPSGLAGVIGELFF
d_call: TRBD2; j_call: TRBJ2-3; clone_size: once; v_call: TRBV29-1; cdr3_nt: TGCAGCGTTGAGGGGAGGGGTAGCACAGATACGCAGTATTTT; cdr3_aa: CSVEGRGSTDTQYF
d_call: NA; j_call: TRBJ2-5; clone_size: NA; v_call: TRBV7-2; cdr3_nt: TGTGCCAGCAGCTTAAACCACCGGGACACCCAGTACTTC; cdr3_aa: CASSLNHRDTQYF
d_call: NA; j_call: TRBJ1-1; clone_size: NA; v_call: TRBV29-1; cdr3_nt: TGCAGCGTTGAAAGAAGGACGCAAACTGAAGCTTTCTTT; cdr3_aa: CSVERRTQTEAFF
d_call: TRBD1; j_call: TRBJ2-7; clone_size: NA; v_call: TRBV7-9; cdr3_nt: TGTGCCAGCAGAAAAGGGACAGATTCCTACGAGCAGTACTTC; cdr3_aa: CASRKGTDSYEQYF
d_call: NA; j_call: TRBJ2-3; clone_size: NA; v_call: TRBV27; cdr3_nt: TGTGCCAGCAGTAGGGGCACAGATACGCAGTATTTT; cdr3_aa: CASSRGTDTQYF
d_call: TRBD1; j_call: TRBJ2-7; clone_size: NA; v_call: TRBV19; cdr3_nt: TGTGCCAGTAGTCTTGGGACAGGGTTCAACGAGCAGTACTTC; cdr3_aa: CASSLGTGFNEQYF
d_call: NA; j_call: TRBJ2-5; clone_size: NA; v_call: TRBV6-5; cdr3_nt: TGTGCCAGCAGTCGGGACGGCCAAGAGACCCAGTACTTC; cdr3_aa: CASSRDGQETQYF